Listed below are T cell receptor beta chains from one sample, sequenced in a study of T cell repertoires in cytomegalovirus infection. These receptors have no identified antigens. TCRdb analysed the reads with MiXCR anew, one entry per CDR3 protein. The table lists around 900,000 distinct CDR3 sequences, roughly a third of them singletons, with 13% in the top ten. Specimen: cultured CD8+ T cells from PBMCs, collected from culture after CMV antigen stimulation. The origin of the receptors is a human donor in good health (CMV status not recorded). Some clones in this sample may be carry-over from other donors' samples. The CDR3 runs from the conserved cysteine through the conserved F or W. The D gene is left open where the match is weak. Only some rows state a clone size, as once, few, many or a class for expanded clones.

clone size,V gene,J gene,D gene,CDR3 protein,CDR3 DNA
.,TRBV6-6,TRBJ2-2,TRBD1,CASSYPEDRNRRDTGELFF,TGTGCCAGCAGTTACCCCGAGGACAGGAATCGTAGGGACACCGGGGAGCTGTTTTTT
.,TRBV5-1,TRBJ2-7,TRBD1,CASSPKGRQGPLIEQYF,TGCGCCAGCAGCCCCAAAGGTCGACAGGGGCCTCTAATCGAGCAGTACTTC
.,TRBV27,TRBJ1-2,TRBD1,CASNPGTGGAFGYTF,TGTGCCAGCAATCCCGGGACAGGGGGCGCCTTTGGCTACACCTTC
many,TRBV7-9,TRBJ1-2,.,CASSLDTGTDGGYTF,TGTGCCAGCAGCCTAGATACCGGGACCGACGGTGGCTACACCTTC
.,TRBV29-1,TRBJ1-1,TRBD1,CSVERQGRRTEAFF,TGCAGCGTTGAAAGACAGGGGAGGAGGACTGAAGCTTTCTTT
.,TRBV6-2/TRBV6-3,TRBJ1-5,.,CASSEQFGAVNQPQHF,TGTGCCAGCAGTGAACAGTTTGGGGCCGTAAATCAGCCCCAGCATTTT
.,TRBV20-1,TRBJ1-6,.,CSARGDVSPLHF,TGCAGTGCTAGAGGAGACGTCTCACCCCTCCACTTT
many,TRBV7-9,TRBJ1-1,.,CASSLRGGGNTEAFF,TGTGCCAGCAGCTTGAGAGGGGGAGGGAACACTGAAGCTTTCTTT
.,TRBV15,TRBJ2-7,TRBD1,CATSTTGTGGYEQYF,TGTGCCACCAGCACCACCGGGACAGGGGGTTACGAGCAGTACTTC
.,TRBV2,TRBJ2-3,TRBD2,CASGEGLAGGIFTPSTDTQYF,TGTGCCAGCGGGGAGGGACTAGCGGGGGGTATATTTACCCCTAGCACAGATACGCAGTATTTT
many,TRBV7-2,TRBJ2-3,.,CASSLEGGWDSYTDTQYF,TGTGCCAGCAGCTTAGAGGGGGGGTGGGACTCCTACACAGATACGCAGTATTTT
many,TRBV7-8,TRBJ2-7,TRBD1,CASSHRMGQGVYEQYF,TGTGCCAGCAGCCACAGAATGGGACAGGGGGTCTACGAGCAGTACTTC
.,TRBV11-1,TRBJ1-1,.,CASSLDNGAFF,TGTGCCAGCAGCTTAGATAATGGAGCTTTCTTT
.,TRBV10-3,TRBJ1-5,.,CAISDGLTPGKSNQPQHF,TGTGCCATCAGTGATGGGCTCACACCAGGGAAGAGCAATCAGCCCCAGCATTTT
few,TRBV7-2,TRBJ1-3,.,CASSKSLVGNTIYF,TGTGCCAGCAGCAAATCCCTGGTTGGGAACACCATATATTTT